The rows below give T cell receptor beta chains drawn from one sample of a study of early T cells in non-severe SARS-CoV-2 infection. TCRdb re-called the 5' RACE reads through MiXCR, storing one row per CDR3 protein. The table includes tens of thousands of distinct CDR3 sequences, around a tenth detected once. What was sequenced was whole blood. Source of these receptors: an adult who was a healthcare worker with PCR-confirmed SARS-CoV-2 infection or an uninfected control (not recorded which). The conserved cysteine and the conserved F or W are not part of the CDR3 here. Fields, in order: CDR3 protein, V gene, J gene.

CDR3aa: ASSLLATYEQY; v_gene: TRBV28; j_gene: TRBJ2-7
CDR3aa: ASSPPPGIWEETQY; v_gene: TRBV3-1; j_gene: TRBJ2-5
CDR3aa: ACVRGRATTDTQY; v_gene: TRBV6-1; j_gene: TRBJ2-3
CDR3aa: ASSFDQGGTDTQY; v_gene: TRBV28; j_gene: TRBJ2-3
CDR3aa: SGGQGADTQY; v_gene: TRBV29-1; j_gene: TRBJ2-3
CDR3aa: ASSSRDRRTEVF; v_gene: TRBV6-6; j_gene: TRBJ1-1
CDR3aa: ASSGPSGGRADTQY; v_gene: TRBV5-1; j_gene: TRBJ2-3
CDR3aa: ASSSLDTKLYEQY; v_gene: TRBV27; j_gene: TRBJ2-7
CDR3aa: SAREERTVQETQY; v_gene: TRBV20-1; j_gene: TRBJ2-5
CDR3aa: ASSPGLKGYNEQF; v_gene: TRBV3-1; j_gene: TRBJ2-1
CDR3aa: ASSLTGLDSPLH; v_gene: TRBV2; j_gene: TRBJ1-6
CDR3aa: ASSLPGYGYT; v_gene: TRBV12-3/TRBV12-4; j_gene: TRBJ1-2
CDR3aa: SARAESYSPLH; v_gene: TRBV20-1; j_gene: TRBJ1-6
CDR3aa: SAETSGRPYEQY; v_gene: TRBV20-1; j_gene: TRBJ2-7
CDR3aa: ASSERRQGPREQY; v_gene: TRBV10-1; j_gene: TRBJ2-7
CDR3aa: ASSRQKSDTQY; v_gene: TRBV7-2; j_gene: TRBJ2-3
CDR3aa: ASRLQGAGNQPQH; v_gene: TRBV28; j_gene: TRBJ1-5
CDR3aa: ASRLAGETQY; v_gene: TRBV28; j_gene: TRBJ2-5
CDR3aa: ASSGPGTTEAF; v_gene: TRBV28; j_gene: TRBJ1-1
CDR3aa: ASSQGTSNQETQY; v_gene: TRBV4-2; j_gene: TRBJ2-5
CDR3aa: ASSQAAGRAF; v_gene: TRBV3-1; j_gene: TRBJ1-1
CDR3aa: ASSPSGSGGTTWETQY; v_gene: TRBV12-3/TRBV12-4; j_gene: TRBJ2-5
CDR3aa: AWIAGAGAYEQY; v_gene: TRBV30; j_gene: TRBJ2-7
CDR3aa: ASTGTGGVRGYGYT; v_gene: TRBV10-2; j_gene: TRBJ1-2
CDR3aa: ASSDKGFSSPLH; v_gene: TRBV25-1; j_gene: TRBJ1-6
CDR3aa: ASSPGGGNTGELF; v_gene: TRBV12-3/TRBV12-4; j_gene: TRBJ2-2
CDR3aa: ASSRDSFTDTQY; v_gene: TRBV6-5; j_gene: TRBJ2-3
CDR3aa: SAKAGLTSGANVLT; v_gene: TRBV20-1; j_gene: TRBJ2-6
CDR3aa: SVSTGTVNSPLH; v_gene: TRBV29-1; j_gene: TRBJ1-6
CDR3aa: SAGASTGELF; v_gene: TRBV29-1; j_gene: TRBJ2-2
CDR3aa: ASSKKSYEQY; v_gene: TRBV2; j_gene: TRBJ2-7
CDR3aa: ASWTGAYEQY; v_gene: TRBV28; j_gene: TRBJ2-7
CDR3aa: ASSSSGTFWANEQF; v_gene: TRBV7-7; j_gene: TRBJ2-1
CDR3aa: ASSVRARESKETQY; v_gene: TRBV2; j_gene: TRBJ2-5
CDR3aa: SARVNDGLAGVTGANVLT; v_gene: TRBV20-1; j_gene: TRBJ2-6
CDR3aa: ASSPGQDQETQY; v_gene: TRBV7-9; j_gene: TRBJ2-5
CDR3aa: ASSSTSGGETQY; v_gene: TRBV19; j_gene: TRBJ2-5
CDR3aa: SAGSGTGGRNEQF; v_gene: TRBV20-1; j_gene: TRBJ2-1
CDR3aa: AITPKETQY; v_gene: TRBV10-3; j_gene: TRBJ2-5
CDR3aa: ASSWTSGGETQY; v_gene: TRBV5-1; j_gene: TRBJ2-5
CDR3aa: ASSAGTAAMAF; v_gene: TRBV9; j_gene: TRBJ1-1
CDR3aa: AWNNGPNQPQH; v_gene: TRBV30; j_gene: TRBJ1-5
CDR3aa: ASSLPSPPTQY; v_gene: TRBV28; j_gene: TRBJ2-5
CDR3aa: AWSVGDSRPGELF; v_gene: TRBV30; j_gene: TRBJ2-2
CDR3aa: AISGNTPGTGDEQF; v_gene: TRBV10-3; j_gene: TRBJ2-1
CDR3aa: ASSAGRDYGYT; v_gene: TRBV27; j_gene: TRBJ1-2
CDR3aa: ASSFQELNTGELF; v_gene: TRBV7-2; j_gene: TRBJ2-2
CDR3aa: ASSPSLSGGAGEQY; v_gene: TRBV18; j_gene: TRBJ2-7
CDR3aa: ASSGTPYSNQPQH; v_gene: TRBV7-9; j_gene: TRBJ1-5
CDR3aa: ASSETWQEAVRSYEQY; v_gene: TRBV2; j_gene: TRBJ2-7
CDR3aa: AIRKGGQNGELF; v_gene: TRBV10-3; j_gene: TRBJ2-2
CDR3aa: ASSFGGTGVPYEQY; v_gene: TRBV28; j_gene: TRBJ2-7
CDR3aa: ASRPGTVNEKLF; v_gene: TRBV2; j_gene: TRBJ1-4
CDR3aa: ASRIEEGANTEAF; v_gene: TRBV6-4; j_gene: TRBJ1-1
CDR3aa: AISYSGDDTQY; v_gene: TRBV10-3; j_gene: TRBJ2-3
CDR3aa: ASSPGGSEAF; v_gene: TRBV7-3; j_gene: TRBJ1-1
CDR3aa: ASSVGFGNQYEQY; v_gene: TRBV9; j_gene: TRBJ2-7
CDR3aa: ASSAFARATFTPQH; v_gene: TRBV19; j_gene: TRBJ1-5
CDR3aa: SASRLAGRHEQY; v_gene: TRBV20-1; j_gene: TRBJ2-7